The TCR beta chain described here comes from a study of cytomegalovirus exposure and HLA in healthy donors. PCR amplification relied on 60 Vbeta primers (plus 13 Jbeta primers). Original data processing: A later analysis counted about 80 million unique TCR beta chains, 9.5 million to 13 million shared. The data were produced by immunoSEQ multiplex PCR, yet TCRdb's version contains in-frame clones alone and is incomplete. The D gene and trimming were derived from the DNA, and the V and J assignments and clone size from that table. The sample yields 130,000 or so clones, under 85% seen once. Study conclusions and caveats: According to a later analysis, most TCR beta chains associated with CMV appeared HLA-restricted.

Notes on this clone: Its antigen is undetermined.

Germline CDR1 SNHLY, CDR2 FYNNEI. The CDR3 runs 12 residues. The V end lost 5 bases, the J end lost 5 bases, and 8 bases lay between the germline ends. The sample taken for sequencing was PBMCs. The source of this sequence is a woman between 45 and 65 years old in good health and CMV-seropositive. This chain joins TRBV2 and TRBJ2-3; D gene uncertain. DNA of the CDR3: TGTGCCAGCAGTCGACTCAGAGATACGCAGTATTTT. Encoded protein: CASSRLRDTQYF.